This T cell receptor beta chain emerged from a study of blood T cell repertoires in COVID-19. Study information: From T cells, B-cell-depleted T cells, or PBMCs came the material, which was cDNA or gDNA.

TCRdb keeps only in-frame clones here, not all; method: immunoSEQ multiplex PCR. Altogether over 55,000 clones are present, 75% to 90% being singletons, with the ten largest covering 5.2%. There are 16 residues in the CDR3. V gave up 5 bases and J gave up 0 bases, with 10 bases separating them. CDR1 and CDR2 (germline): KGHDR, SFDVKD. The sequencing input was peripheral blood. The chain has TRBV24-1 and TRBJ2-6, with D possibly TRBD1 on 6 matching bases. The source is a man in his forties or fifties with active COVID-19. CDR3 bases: TGTGCCACCAGTGGAAGGACAGCCTCTGGGGCCAACGTCCTGACTTTC. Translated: CATSGRTASGANVLTF.